These T cell receptor beta chains were read from a single sample in a study of T cells in Graves' hyperthyroidism and ophthalmopathy. TCRdb re-derived calls from the multiplex PCR reads in MiXCR, one entry per CDR3 protein. The sample has fewer than 400,000 distinct CDR3 sequences; approximately 14% are singletons. The sequenced material came from blood. The receptors come from a woman in her late teens or twenties with Graves' hyperthyroidism that later progressed to Graves' ophthalmopathy. Both conserved end residues are part of each CDR3. Fields, in order: clone size, J gene, D gene, V gene, CDR3 protein, CDR3 DNA. A D gene is named only where the DNA matches it firmly. The listing skips clone size in some rows; elsewhere it reads once, few, many or a size class.

NA TRBJ2-1 NA TRBV27 CASSSSGSIYNEQFF TGTGCCAGCAGTTCGAGTGGATCCATATACAATGAGCAGTTCTTC
many TRBJ2-1 NA TRBV27 CASSFSGNEQFF TGTGCCAGCAGTTTTTCGGGGAATGAGCAGTTCTTC
many TRBJ1-5 NA TRBV7-6 CASSLDPGQPQHF TGTGCCAGCAGCTTAGATCCGGGACAGCCCCAGCATTTT
few TRBJ1-1 TRBD1 TRBV5-6 CASSWDRAAEAFF TGTGCCAGCAGCTGGGACAGGGCGGCTGAAGCTTTCTTT
few TRBJ1-1 NA TRBV9 CASSVGGGKAFF TGTGCCAGCAGCGTGGGGGGAGGGAAAGCTTTCTTT
many TRBJ1-2 NA TRBV12-3/TRBV12-4 CASSLMRPYGYTF TGTGCCAGCAGTTTAATGAGACCGTATGGCTACACCTTC
many TRBJ2-2 NA TRBV19 CATTATGAGANTGELFF TGTGCCACCACAGCCACGGGGGCAGGGGCGAACACCGGGGAGCTGTTTTTT
many TRBJ2-3 TRBD1 TRBV12-3/TRBV12-4 CASSLGQGTQYF TGTGCCAGCAGTCTCGGACAGGGGACGCAGTATTTT
many TRBJ2-7 TRBD2 TRBV20-1 CSATDGLAADLSYEQYF TGCAGTGCCACAGATGGACTAGCGGCCGACCTTTCCTACGAGCAGTACTTC
NA TRBJ2-2 NA TRBV7-9 CASSHRDGELFF TGTGCCAGCAGCCACAGGGACGGGGAGCTGTTTTTT
few TRBJ1-3 TRBD1 TRBV9 CASSLGQAGNTIYF TGTGCCAGCAGCCTAGGACAGGCTGGAAACACCATATATTTT
many TRBJ1-1 NA TRBV20-1 CSASRAVTGTEAFF TGCAGTGCTAGCCGCGCTGTGACGGGCACTGAAGCTTTCTTT
many TRBJ2-7 TRBD2 TRBV27 CASSSGLAGVFGEQYF TGTGCCAGCAGTTCCGGACTAGCGGGAGTTTTCGGCGAGCAGTACTTC
many TRBJ2-7 TRBD2 TRBV28 CASSLGASGRHQWSYEQYF TGTGCCAGCAGTTTAGGGGCTAGCGGGAGGCACCAGTGGTCCTACGAGCAGTACTTC
NA TRBJ2-1 NA TRBV20-1 CSARGGFTYNEQFF TGCAGTGCTAGAGGCGGCTTCACCTACAATGAGCAGTTCTTC
few TRBJ1-3 NA TRBV15 CATSIGEGVSKRNTIYF TGTGCCACCAGCATAGGAGAGGGGGTCTCAAAGAGGAACACCATATATTTT
many TRBJ1-4 NA TRBV12-3/TRBV12-4 CASSLRGGHEKLFF TGTGCCAGCAGTTTACGGGGAGGGCATGAAAAACTGTTTTTT
few TRBJ2-5 NA TRBV20-1 CSANGETQYF TGCAGTGCTAACGGTGAGACCCAGTACTTC
NA TRBJ1-2 NA TRBV6-2/TRBV6-3 CASFYPHKTGPWVNTF TGTGCCAGCTTCTACCCTCATAAGACAGGTCCCTGGGTGAACACCTTC
NA TRBJ2-1 NA TRBV5-1 CASNFQVGYNEQFF TGCGCCAGCAACTTCCAGGTGGGTTACAATGAACAGTTCTTC
NA TRBJ2-5 NA TRBV29-1 CSVEDPKRAGETQYF TGCAGCGTTGAAGATCCTAAGCGGGCGGGGGAGACCCAGTACTTC
NA TRBJ2-2 NA TRBV2 CASSVAGSKTGELFF TGTGCCAGCAGTGTGGCAGGGAGTAAAACCGGGGAGCTGTTTTTT
many TRBJ2-2 NA TRBV28 CASSFIALAKHTGELFF TGTGCCAGCAGTTTCATCGCCTTGGCGAAGCACACCGGGGAGCTGTTTTTT
NA TRBJ2-3 TRBD1 TRBV7-2 CASSLGGQLTDTQYF TGTGCCAGCAGCTTAGGGGGACAGCTCACAGATACGCAGTATTTT
many TRBJ1-3 NA TRBV28 CASSLTGTGNTIYF TGTGCCAGCAGTTTAACGGGGACTGGAAACACCATATATTTT
NA TRBJ2-3 NA TRBV9 CASSVDVLRATDTQYF TGTGCCAGCAGCGTAGACGTCCTACGGGCGACAGATACGCAGTATTTT
NA TRBJ2-5 TRBD2 TRBV9 CASSSPPGGARETQYF TGTGCCAGCAGCTCACCCCCCGGGGGGGCAAGAGAGACCCAGTACTTC
NA TRBJ1-3 NA TRBV10-3 CAISGSPQGGNTIYF TGTGCCATCAGTGGGTCTCCCCAGGGGGGAAACACCATATATTTT
NA TRBJ2-7 TRBD2 TRBV4-2 CASSQLRGTSNAYEQYF TGTGCCAGCAGCCAACTCCGGGGGACTAGCAACGCCTACGAGCAGTACTTC
NA TRBJ2-2 TRBD2 TRBV11-2 CASSSGRGGYTGELFF TGTGCCAGCAGCTCTGGACGGGGGGGATACACCGGGGAGCTGTTTTTT
many TRBJ2-1 NA TRBV6-2/TRBV6-3 CASSPWINEQFF TGTGCCAGCAGTCCCTGGATTAATGAGCAGTTCTTC
NA TRBJ2-3 TRBD1 TRBV27 CANRRQGPTDTQYF TGTGCCAACAGGCGACAGGGACCCACAGATACGCAGTATTTT
many TRBJ2-5 NA TRBV2 CASSEDYDVSGTQYF TGTGCCAGCAGTGAAGACTATGACGTTAGCGGGACCCAGTACTTC
NA TRBJ2-7 NA TRBV29-1 CSARAGFTSYEQYF TGCAGCGCCCGAGCAGGTTTTACCTCCTACGAGCAGTACTTC
NA TRBJ2-2 TRBD2 TRBV7-6 CASSFGLAGANTGELFF TGTGCCAGCAGCTTTGGACTAGCGGGAGCGAACACCGGGGAGCTGTTTTTT
many TRBJ2-1 TRBD2 TRBV27 CASSFHPGVAGWDECEQFF TGTGCCAGCAGTTTTCACCCCGGAGTAGCGGGATGGGATGAATGTGAGCAGTTCTTC
NA TRBJ2-7 NA TRBV19 CASSIAGEWTYEQYF TGTGCCAGTAGTATAGCGGGAGAATGGACCTACGAGCAGTACTTC
many TRBJ2-3 NA TRBV5-5 CASSLWSATDTQYF TGTGCCAGCAGCTTGTGGAGCGCCACAGATACGCAGTATTTT
NA TRBJ2-1 NA TRBV19 CASSREQVYNEQFF TGTGCCAGTAGTCGGGAGCAGGTTTACAATGAGCAGTTCTTC
few TRBJ2-5 TRBD1 TRBV24-1 CATSDSGQGDFQETQYF TGTGCCACCAGTGATTCAGGACAGGGTGATTTCCAAGAGACCCAGTACTTC
few TRBJ1-1 NA TRBV5-6 CASSLVGGDTEAFF TGTGCCAGCAGCCTAGTCGGGGGAGACACTGAAGCTTTCTTT
NA TRBJ1-5 NA TRBV10-3 CAISGDPTNQPQHF TGTGCCATCAGTGGTGACCCCACTAATCAGCCCCAGCATTTT
NA TRBJ2-7 NA TRBV7-2 CASSFGLGGPGGSYEQYF TGTGCCAGCAGCTTTGGACTAGGGGGCCCCGGGGGATCCTACGAGCAGTACTTC
few TRBJ2-7 TRBD1 TRBV6-5 CASRRVQPLWGQPRNWGQYF TGTGCCAGCAGACGGGTTCAACCATTGTGGGGACAGCCCAGAAACTGGGGGCAGTACTTC
NA TRBJ2-3 NA TRBV28 CASRIRGYFTEYF TGTGCCAGCAGAATCCGAGGTTACTTCACGGAGTATTTT
NA TRBJ1-6 TRBD1 TRBV28 CASSSRDRDYSPPHF TGTGCCAGCAGTTCCCGGGACAGGGATTATTCACCCCCCCACTTT
many TRBJ2-2 NA TRBV11-2 CASSLGTGHNTGELFF TGTGCCAGCAGCTTAGGCACAGGGCATAACACCGGGGAGCTGTTTTTT
NA TRBJ2-3 NA TRBV14 CASSQVVGPTDTQYF TGTGCCAGCAGCCAAGTGGTGGGGCCCACAGATACGCAGTATTTT
NA TRBJ1-4 NA TRBV12-3/TRBV12-4 CASGLGTSEKLFF TGTGCCAGCGGTTTAGGGACAAGTGAAAAACTGTTTTTT
NA TRBJ1-2 TRBD1 TRBV4-2 CASSQGTGFGYTF TGTGCCAGCAGCCAGGGGACAGGGTTTGGCTACACCTTC
many TRBJ1-6 TRBD1 TRBV20-1 CSARRQGDSPLHF TGCAGTGCTAGACGACAGGGCGATTCACCCCTCCACTTT
many TRBJ2-7 NA TRBV12-3/TRBV12-4 CASSRAGTMNEQYF TGTGCCAGCAGCCGCGCCGGGACCATGAATGAGCAGTACTTC
many TRBJ2-7 NA TRBV28 CASSLRSDFSYEQYF TGTGCCAGCAGTTTAAGGTCGGACTTCTCCTACGAGCAGTACTTC
few TRBJ2-1 NA TRBV7-9 CASSPRGPTGNEQFF TGTGCCAGCAGCCCCAGGGGTCCCACGGGGAATGAGCAGTTCTTC
NA TRBJ2-6 NA TRBV20-1 CSAATDSGANVLTF TGCAGTGCCGCGACAGACTCTGGGGCCAACGTCCTGACTTTC